This TCR beta chain is from a study of T-cell reconstitution after alpha-beta-depleted transplantation in children. From germline, CDR1 is SEHNR and CDR2 FQNEAQ (reference sequence). CDR3 length: 13 residues. Trimming removed 1 base from V and 2 bases from J, with 6 bases in between. This clonotype came up a few times. Antigen: not known. It was with unique molecular identifiers that the TCRbeta library was prepared. TCRdb reanalysed the PCR reads using MiXCR and keeps one entry per CDR3 protein. The sample records some 200,000 distinct CDR3 sequences, approximately 8.4% being singletons. Study-wide points: Counts and diversity of T cells one year after transplant came mostly from newly produced T cells.

The chain combines TRBV7-9 with TRBJ2-7; no clear D gene. The source is a male patient under 10 years old who had a stem cell transplant for acute myeloid leukemia, so the T cells may come from the graft donor. Sequencing used PBMCs, mostly from graft donor cells, obtained 360 days after TCRalphabeta/CD19-depleted stem cell transplant. The CDR3 nucleotides read TGTGCCAGCAGCTTAGTCCCAGCCTACGAGCAGTACTTC. It encodes CASSLVPAYEQYF.